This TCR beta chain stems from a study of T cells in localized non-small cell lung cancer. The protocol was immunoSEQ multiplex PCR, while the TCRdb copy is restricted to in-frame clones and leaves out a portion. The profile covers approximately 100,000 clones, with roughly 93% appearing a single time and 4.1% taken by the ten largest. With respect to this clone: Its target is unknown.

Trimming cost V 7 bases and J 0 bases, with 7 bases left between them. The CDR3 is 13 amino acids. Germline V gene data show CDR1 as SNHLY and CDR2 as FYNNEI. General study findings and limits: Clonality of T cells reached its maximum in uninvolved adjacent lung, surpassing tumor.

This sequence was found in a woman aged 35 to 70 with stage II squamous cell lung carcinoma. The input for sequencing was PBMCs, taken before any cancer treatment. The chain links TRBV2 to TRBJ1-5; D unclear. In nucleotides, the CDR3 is TGTGCCAGCAAACCCGATAGCAATCAGCCCCAGCATTTT. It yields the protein CASKPDSNQPQHF.